Listed below are T cell receptor beta chains from one sample, sequenced in a study of blood T cells in healthy people across ages. TCRdb processed the 5' RACE reads anew with MiXCR; each CDR3 protein has one entry. This sample has approximately 690,000 distinct CDR3 sequences, with around three fifths found just once. The sequenced sample was blood. Receptor source: a man in his sixties in good health. The CDR3 runs from the conserved cysteine through the conserved F or W. D genes are given only for firm matches. Expanded clones are given a class, and other clones once, few, many or no size at all.

clone_size	v_call	d_call	j_call	cdr3_aa	cdr3_nt
few	TRBV7-2	-	TRBJ2-5	CASGLRVPKETQYF	TGTGCCAGCGGCTTGAGGGTCCCCAAAGAGACCCAGTACTTC
-	TRBV13	-	TRBJ2-5	CASSFGETQETQYF	TGTGCCAGCAGCTTCGGAGAGACGCAAGAGACCCAGTACTTC
-	TRBV6-1	-	TRBJ1-1	CASSEALAGVFTEAFF	TGTGCCAGCAGTGAAGCTCTGGCAGGGGTCTTTACTGAAGCTTTCTTT
few	TRBV15	TRBD2	TRBJ2-2	CATSRGTGPSGAGELFF	TGTGCCACCAGCAGAGGAACGGGGCCTAGCGGGGCCGGGGAGCTGTTTTTT
-	TRBV7-2	TRBD1	TRBJ2-7	CASSLDRGREQYF	TGTGCCAGCAGCTTGGACAGGGGTCGCGAGCAGTACTTC
-	TRBV29-1	TRBD1	TRBJ1-3	CSAGGQGGSGNTVYF	TGTAGCGCCGGGGGACAGGGGGGCTCTGGAAACACCGTATATTTT
once	TRBV10-3	-	TRBJ2-7	CAIGSGGNEQYF	TGTGCCATCGGGAGTGGGGGCAACGAGCAGTACTTC
few	TRBV10-1	-	TRBJ1-2	CASSDYSYGYTF	TGCGCCAGCAGTGACTACAGCTATGGCTACACCTTC
-	TRBV7-2	-	TRBJ2-1	CASSQGAGGLSEQFF	TGTGCCAGCAGCCAGGGGGCGGGGGGGCTCAGTGAGCAGTTCTTC
few	TRBV6-1	-	TRBJ1-2	CASSEAPAAYGYTF	TGTGCCAGCAGTGAAGCGCCGGCAGCCTATGGCTACACCTTC
-	TRBV5-5	-	TRBJ1-4	CASSFRQRNEKLFF	TGTGCCAGCAGCTTCCGACAGCGTAATGAAAAACTGTTTTTT
few	TRBV20-1	TRBD2	TRBJ2-5	CSARASGGQETQYF	TGCAGTGCTAGAGCCTCGGGGGGGCAAGAGACCCAGTACTTC
-	TRBV12-3/TRBV12-4	-	TRBJ2-2	CASSRDAVGGELFF	TGTGCCAGCAGCCGAGACGCGGTTGGCGGGGAGCTGTTTTTT
-	TRBV20-1	-	TRBJ1-2	CSARDPGGVAYGYTF	TGCAGTGCTAGAGACCCGGGGGGGGTCGCCTATGGCTACACCTTC
-	TRBV2	TRBD2	TRBJ2-5	CASSKTSGGRETQYF	TGTGCCAGCAGTAAGACTAGCGGGGGGCGCGAGACCCAGTACTTC
-	TRBV7-9	-	TRBJ1-2	CASSLAGGTLYGYTF	TGTGCCAGCAGCTTAGCGGGGGGAACCCTATATGGCTACACCTTC
-	TRBV5-1	TRBD1	TRBJ1-1	CASGQTGPFTEAFF	TGCGCCAGCGGTCAGACAGGGCCTTTTACTGAAGCTTTCTTT
-	TRBV6-1	-	TRBJ2-1	CASRWGPTSGNNEQFF	TGTGCCAGCAGGTGGGGACCGACTAGTGGGAACAATGAGCAGTTCTTC
-	TRBV6-1	TRBD1	TRBJ2-3	CATTGTADTQYF	TGTGCCACCACCGGGACAGCAGATACGCAGTATTTT
once	TRBV9	-	TRBJ2-7	CASSVGRGAYNEQYF	TGTGCCAGCAGCGTAGGACGGGGCGCATACAATGAGCAGTACTTC
-	TRBV2	TRBD1	TRBJ1-2	CASIERQGVDYGYTF	TGTGCCAGCATAGAGAGGCAGGGGGTAGACTATGGCTACACCTTC
few	TRBV7-2	-	TRBJ2-6	CASSLASVHSGANVLTF	TGTGCCAGCAGCTTAGCGTCAGTCCACTCTGGGGCCAACGTCCTGACTTTC
-	TRBV6-1	-	TRBJ2-5	CASRVRGGGLFRTDNERYF	TGTGCCAGCAGGGTACGGGGAGGGGGGCTTTTCAGAACCGACAATGAGCGGTACTTC
-	TRBV27	-	TRBJ2-7	CASRTTPDYEQYF	TGTGCCAGCAGAACGACCCCTGACTACGAGCAGTACTTC
-	TRBV3-1	-	TRBJ1-1	CASSQVGDRTEAFF	TGTGCCAGCAGCCAAGTAGGGGACCGCACTGAAGCTTTCTTT
few	TRBV18	TRBD1	TRBJ2-1	CASSPRTGIMEQFF	TGTGCCAGCTCACCGCGGACAGGAATAATGGAGCAGTTCTTC
-	TRBV6-1	-	TRBJ2-5	CASSATGRGETQYF	TGTGCCAGCAGTGCGACAGGGCGGGGAGAGACCCAGTACTTC
-	TRBV12-3/TRBV12-4	TRBD2	TRBJ2-2	CASTSSGGTNTGELFF	TGTGCCAGCACCTCTAGCGGGGGAACGAACACCGGGGAGCTGTTTTTT
-	TRBV20-1	-	TRBJ2-5	CSARVRIKETQYF	TGCAGTGCTAGAGTCAGAATTAAAGAGACCCAGTACTTC
-	TRBV3-1	-	TRBJ2-3	CASSQAPRLDTQYF	TGTGCCAGCAGCCAAGCCCCTCGACTAGATACGCAGTATTTT
-	TRBV5-8	TRBD1	TRBJ2-5	CASSYRQGVAETQYF	TGTGCCAGCAGCTACAGACAGGGGGTAGCAGAGACCCAGTACTTC
-	TRBV7-9	-	TRBJ2-3	CASSPFGSYTDTQYF	TGTGCCAGCAGCCCCTTCGGCAGCTACACAGATACGCAGTATTTT
-	TRBV6-1	TRBD2	TRBJ2-7	CASSEGAGGYNEQYF	TGTGCCAGCAGTGAGGGAGCGGGAGGCTACAATGAGCAGTACTTC
few	TRBV10-3	TRBD1	TRBJ1-1	CAISVHRGTPEAFF	TGTGCCATCAGTGTCCACAGGGGGACTCCTGAAGCTTTCTTT
-	TRBV10-3	-	TRBJ2-4	CAISESSQGGHIQYF	TGTGCCATCAGTGAGTCCTCCCAGGGAGGTCACATTCAGTACTTC
many	TRBV25-1	-	TRBJ1-6	CASSGTYNSPLHF	TGTGCCAGCAGTGGTACATATAATTCACCCCTCCACTTT
once	TRBV6-5	TRBD1	TRBJ1-5	CASSRGQGAVPQHF	TGTGCCAGCAGCCGGGGACAGGGGGCTGTGCCCCAGCATTTT
few	TRBV5-5	-	TRBJ1-4	CASSLGPNEKLFF	TGTGCCAGCAGCTTGGGCCCTAATGAAAAACTGTTTTTT
-	TRBV10-3	TRBD1	TRBJ2-1	CAIDRGGYNEQFF	TGTGCCATCGACAGGGGAGGCTACAATGAGCAGTTCTTC
-	TRBV15	TRBD2	TRBJ2-5	CAITDWGGETQYF	TGTGCAATCACCGATTGGGGAGGGGAGACCCAGTACTTC